This T cell receptor (beta chain) was sequenced during a study of CD8+CD57+ T cells in acquired aplastic anemia. Genomic DNA templated the TCR beta VDJ and CDR3 profiling. TCRdb analysed the reads with MiXCR anew, one entry per CDR3 protein. The data show 260,000 or so distinct CDR3 sequences, with 45% to 50% seen just once and 6.5% to 10% held by the top ten. At least ten counts were recorded for this clonotype. This CDR3 has 13 amino acids. V lost 4 bases and J 3 bases, leaving 11 bases between the germline ends. CDR1 is SGHNT, CDR2 YYREEE, per germline (reference sequence). Patients picked for sequencing had shown CD8+CD57+ cell expansion detected by flow cytometry.

The receptor's source is a human donor with aplastic anemia. The specimen sequenced was sorted CD4+, CD8+, or CD8+CD57+ T cells (not recorded which) from PBMCs. This chain joins TRBV5-4 and TRBJ2-7; a possible D gene is TRBD1 (7 bases). The CDR3: CASSGGTVYEQYF. The CDR3 coding sequence is TGTGCCAGCAGCGGGGGGACAGTCTACGAGCAGTACTTC.